This entry lists 16 T cell receptor beta chains sequenced from one sample in a study of T-cell reconstitution after alpha-beta-depleted transplantation in children. The library targeted TCRbeta and was prepared with unique molecular identifiers. A single record per CDR3 protein comes from TCRdb applying MiXCR to the PCR reads. The sample lists about a million distinct CDR3 sequences, about 29% seen once, with roughly 30% in the top ten. Here the sequenced sample was PBMCs, mostly from graft donor cells, taken 360 days after TCRalphabeta/CD19-depleted stem cell transplant. All receptors come from a boy in the first two years of life who had a stem cell transplant for SCID, so the T cells may come from the graft donor.

This clonotype came up a few times. The chain combines TRBV12-3 or TRBV12-4 with TRBJ2-5, with D unclear. The CDR3 contains 14 residues. Trimming took off 3 bases at V and 0 bases at J, with 8 bases between the two ends. CDR3 in amino acids: CASSLTAYQETQYF. The CDR3 nucleotides read TGTGCCAGCAGTTTGACGGCCTACCAAGAGACCCAGTACTTC.

This clonotype was recorded many times. The chain has TRBV6-2 or TRBV6-3 and TRBJ2-5, with 13 bases aligning to TRBD2. The CDR3 spans 18 residues. Germline lookup yields CDR1 MNHEY and CDR2 SVGEGT. V dropped 0 bases and J dropped 4; count of bases not matched to a gene: 8. CDR3 region: CASSYSSPGLAGLETQYF. The DNA for the CDR3 is TGTGCCAGCAGTTACTCGAGCCCGGGACTAGCGGGACTAGAGACCCAGTACTTC.

V and J are TRBV14 and TRBJ2-6; TRBD2 is a possible D gene (5 bases). Germline V gives CDR1 SGHDN, CDR2 FVKESK. V lost 0 bases and J lost 0, with 12 bases in between. The CDR3 is 18 residues long. This CDR3 reads CASSQDKEAFSGANVLTF. The CDR3 coding sequence is TGTGCCAGCAGCCAAGATAAGGAGGCGTTCTCTGGGGCCAACGTCCTGACTTTC.

This clonotype was seen only a few times. The chain has TRBV7-9 and TRBJ1-1; 7 bases agree with TRBD1. The V gene's germline CDR1 is SEHNR and CDR2 FQNEAQ (reference sequence). V trimming: 2 bases; J trimming: 10 bases; junction bases outside the gene matches: 16. CDR3 size: 16 residues. In DNA form, the CDR3 reads TGTGCCAGCAGCTTACGACCCGGACAGGACGGGCATGGAGCTTTCTTT. This sequence encodes CASSLRPGQDGHGAFF.

Only a few counts were recorded for this clonotype. The chain combines TRBV12-3 or TRBV12-4 with TRBJ2-5; D ambiguous. Trimming removed 1 base at V and 4 bases at J, with 16 bases between. The CDR3 sequence is 16 residues long. Written as DNA, the CDR3 is TGTGCCAGCAGTTTAGGTCCCACCCGCATCGGAGAGACCCAGTACTTC. Its protein product is CASSLGPTRIGETQYF.

V gene TRBV10-3 combines with J gene TRBJ1-2; the D is unclear. Germline-derived CDR1 and CDR2 are ENHRY and SYGVKD. CDR3 length: 15 amino acids. Trimming stripped 6 bases from V and 0 bases from J, with 14 bases between. CDR3 sequence reads: CAISLDRTPNYGYTF. CDR3 in DNA: TGTGCCATCAGCCTGGACCGAACGCCTAACTATGGCTACACCTTC.

This clonotype was detected only a few times. The chain employs TRBV4-3 and TRBJ2-2; the D gene is possibly TRBD1 (6 bases). The CDR3 is 16 residues long. Germline-derived CDR1 and CDR2 are LGHNA and YSLEER. Trimming left V 2 bases short and J 0 bases short, with 10 bases between. CDR3 loop: CASSQQDRTNTGELFF. The CDR3 region has the DNA TGCGCCAGCAGCCAACAGGACAGAACGAACACCGGGGAGCTGTTTTTT.

This clonotype showed up many times. CDR3 in amino acids: CASSLRQDGAQYF. The CDR3 DNA reads TGTGCCAGCTCACTGAGGCAGGACGGAGCCCAGTACTTC. This chain connects TRBV18 to TRBJ2-5, with D unresolved. Trimming cost V 4 bases and J 9 bases, with 15 bases left between them. Germline V gene lookup returns CDR1 KGHSH and CDR2 LQKENI. The CDR3 is 13 amino acids.

The chain combines TRBV9 with TRBJ2-1; 9 bases agree with TRBD1. V was clipped by 2 bases and J by 4 bases; unmatched bases: 13. The germline V gene encodes CDR1 SGDLS and CDR2 YYNGEE. The CDR3 totals 18 residues. CDR3 DNA sequence: TGTGCCAGCAGCGTGGATGGGACAGGGCTTAGCTTATACAATGAGCAGTTCTTC. Encoded protein: CASSVDGTGLSLYNEQFF.

This chain joins TRBV9 and TRBJ1-1; tentative D call: TRBD1 (6 bases). CDR1 and CDR2 (germline): SGDLS, YYNGEE. The length of the CDR3 is 15 residues. The V end was cut by 3 bases, the J end by 7 bases, with 19 bases between. The CDR3 region has the DNA TGTGCCAGCAGCGGATCGCAGGGGAGGGCCAATGAAGCTTTCTTT. Protein: CASSGSQGRANEAFF. Filled out from reference TRBV9 and TRBJ1-1, the complete variable domain reads DSGVTQTPKHLITATGQRVTLRCSPRSGDLSVYWYQQSLDQGLQFLIQYYNGEERAKGNILERFSAQQFPDLHSELNLSSLELGDSALYFCASSGSQGRANEAFFGQGTRLTVV.

This clonotype has just a few counts. V gene TRBV12-3 or TRBV12-4 combines with J gene TRBJ1-1; D is unresolved. The CDR3 totals 13 residues. Trimming pared 5 bases from V and 1 base from J, leaving 8 bases between. DNA of the CDR3: TGTGCCAGCAGTCCCTACAAGAACACTGAAGCTTTCTTT. The encoded protein is CASSPYKNTEAFF.

As DNA, the CDR3 is TGCAGTGGAGAGGGACTAGCGCTCCATGAGCAGTTCTTC. Its translation is CSGEGLALHEQFF. The J gene is TRBJ2-1, the V gene TRBV20-1; 10 nucleotides agree with TRBD2. The germline V gene encodes CDR1 DFQATT and CDR2 SNEGSKA (reference sequence). Germline trimming cut 7 bases from V and 8 bases from J; bases unmatched to any gene: 8. This CDR3 is 13 amino acids long.

This chain connects TRBV10-1 to TRBJ2-1; 9 nucleotides agree with TRBD2. The junction had 5 bases not matched to a gene; V was cut back by 3 bases and J by 8 bases. This CDR3 has 14 amino acids. Per the germline V gene, CDR1 is WNHNN and CDR2 is SYGVQD (reference sequence). This CDR3 reads CASSDSGGNDEQFF. CDR3 nucleotide sequence: TGCGCCAGCAGTGACAGCGGGGGGAACGATGAGCAGTTCTTC.

The chain has TRBV12-3 or TRBV12-4 and TRBJ2-5; 8 bases map to TRBD2. This CDR3 comprises 14 residues. J was trimmed by 5 bases and V by 2 bases; bases with no gene match: 4. CDR3 in amino acids: CASSLRSSGETQYF. The CDR3 DNA sequence: TGTGCCAGCAGTTTACGGTCTAGCGGGGAGACCCAGTACTTC.

This clonotype was counted between two and nine times. The chain has TRBV4-1 and TRBJ2-5; D is ambiguous. V lost 0 bases, J lost 5 bases, and 10 bases lay in between. Germline V gene lookup returns CDR1 MGHRA and CDR2 YSYEKL. This CDR3 is built from 14 residues. In DNA form, the CDR3 reads TGCGCCAGCAGCCAAGATCTTCTGGGGGAGACCCAGTACTTC. This gives the protein CASSQDLLGETQYF.

This clonotype showed up just a few times. Mismatch with germline at one junction end may stem from a read error. The chain recombines TRBV7-9 with TRBJ2-7; D tentatively reads TRBD1 or TRBD2 (5 bases each). Germline CDR1 SEHNR, CDR2 FQNEAQ (reference sequence). CDR3 length equals 13 residues. CDR3 protein: CASSPHVREWVDF. The CDR3, as DNA: TGTGCCAGCAGCCCCCATGTCAGGGAGTGGGTTGACTTC.